The 5 T cell receptor beta chains below all came from one sample that was sequenced in a study of blood T cell repertoires in COVID-19. Sequencing used immunoSEQ multiplex PCR; TCRdb keeps in-frame clones, though not all of them. In the table there are roughly 150,000 clones, roughly 80% of which are singletons. The specimen was PBMCs or T cells enriched from blood (not recorded which). The receptors were sampled from a woman in her forties with acute COVID-19.

The chain links TRBV7-9 to TRBJ1-6; unclear D gene. The CDR3 spans 17 residues. V lost 5 bases to trimming and J lost 0 bases, with 14 bases between them. Germline CDR1 is SEHNR and CDR2 is FQNEAQ (reference sequence). The CDR3: CASSPDTLSSYNSPLHF. The CDR3, as DNA: TGTGCCAGCAGCCCAGACACCTTATCCTCCTATAATTCACCCCTCCACTTT.

The V gene is TRBV6-1, the J gene TRBJ2-5; TRBD1 agrees at 8 bases. This CDR3 has 14 residues. The V gene's germline CDR1 is MNHNS and CDR2 SASEGT. V lost 3 bases to trimming and J lost 4 bases; unmatched junction nucleotides: 4. In DNA, the CDR3 is TGTGCCAGCAGTGACCCCACAGGGGGAGAGACCCAGTACTTC. Translation gives CASSDPTGGETQYF.

The chain combines TRBV10-2 with TRBJ2-1; 13 nucleotides match TRBD2. The CDR3 has 14 residues. V dropped 8 bases and J dropped 8; count of bases not matched to a gene: 6. The germline gives CDR1 WSHSY, CDR2 SAAADI. The CDR3 is CASGGLAGFDEQFF. The DNA of the CDR3 is TGCGCCAGCGGGGGACTAGCGGGATTTGATGAGCAGTTCTTC.

The J gene is TRBJ2-3, the V gene TRBV10-3; 14 bases are shared with TRBD2. CDR1 is ENHRY and CDR2 is SYGVKD in the germline V gene. CDR3 size: 16 residues. V trimming: 3 bases; J trimming: 8 bases; junction bases outside the gene matches: 7. DNA of the CDR3: TGTGCCATCAGTGAAGGACTAGCGGGAGGTGAGGGTACGCAGTATTTT. Translating gives CAISEGLAGGEGTQYF.

The chain couples TRBV6-1 to TRBJ1-2, with 8 bases lining up with TRBD1. CDR3 length: 15 residues. V trimming: 2 bases; J trimming: 4 bases; junction bases outside the gene matches: 6. The germline V gene encodes CDR1 MNHNS and CDR2 SASEGT. As DNA, the CDR3 is TGTGCCAGCAGTGAAATGTTCCAGGGGGCCTATGGCTACACCTTC. Translated: CASSEMFQGAYGYTF.